A single sample gave rise to the 7 T cell receptor beta chains below, sequenced in a study of PD-L1 blockade in urothelial cancer. Repertoires were generated with immunoSEQ multiplex PCR, while TCRdb's copy carries only in-frame clones and drops some. The sample has fewer than 35,000 clones, around 85% seen once. The sample in question was PBMCs, obtained around atezolizumab (anti-PD-L1) treatment. Receptor source: a man aged 45-65 years with urothelial cancer.

This rearrangement joins TRBV19 to TRBJ2-1; 11 bases fit TRBD2. This CDR3 is 18 amino acids long. Germline CDR1 and CDR2: LNHDA and SQIVND (reference sequence). The trim removed 3 bases at V and 1 base at J, leaving 8 bases unmatched. Here the CDR3 DNA reads TGTGCCAGTAGTATTTTTCCCATAGCGGGGGGGTCCTACAATGAGCAGTTCTTC. Protein product: CASSIFPIAGGSYNEQFF.

The chain couples TRBV9 to TRBJ1-2, with a weak D call TRBD1 (6 bases). This CDR3 region has 16 residues. V dropped 4 bases and J dropped 0 bases, with 16 bases sitting between them. The germline V gene has CDR1 SGDLS and CDR2 YYNGEE. CDR3: CASSPSTGIANYGYTF. DNA for the CDR3: TGTGCCAGCAGCCCGTCGACAGGTATAGCTAACTATGGCTACACCTTC.

The chain links TRBV7-6 to TRBJ1-1; 8 bases are a match to TRBD1. The CDR3 runs to 16 residues. Trimming took 3 bases from V and 4 from J; bases not matched to a gene: 10. Germline assignment: CDR1 SGHVS and CDR2 FNYEAQ. The CDR3 spells CASSFGQGAQSTEAFF. The CDR3 nucleotides are TGTGCCAGCAGCTTCGGCCAGGGGGCGCAGAGCACTGAAGCTTTCTTT.

The CDR3 here is CASSYKDRDPAWKLFF. In DNA form, the CDR3 reads TGTGCCAGCAGTTACAAGGACAGGGACCCCGCTTGGAAACTGTTTTTT. The V call is TRBV6-6, the J call TRBJ1-4; 8 nucleotides agree with TRBD1. Germline V gives CDR1 MNHNY, CDR2 SVGAGI (reference sequence). V shed 2 bases and J 11 bases; nucleotides not matched to a gene: 13. The CDR3 runs to 16 residues.

The CDR3 spells CASDRGAEAFF. DNA for the CDR3: TGTGCCTCTGACAGGGGCGCTGAAGCTTTCTTT. This chain uses TRBV19 with TRBJ1-1, with 8 bases identical to TRBD1. Germline CDR1 and CDR2: LNHDA and SQIVND (reference sequence). Trimming took 11 bases from V and 6 from J; bases not matched to a gene: 5. This CDR3 has 11 residues.

The chain uses TRBV2 and TRBJ2-2; D remains unclear. In germline, CDR1 is SNHLY, CDR2 FYNNEI. The CDR3 is 14 amino acids. Trimming removed 6 bases from V and 6 bases from J, with 14 bases in between. The CDR3 region is CASRAHPSPGELFF. The CDR3 DNA reads TGTGCCAGCAGGGCCCATCCTTCTCCCGGGGAGCTGTTTTTT.

Points on this clone: Distinct nucleotide sequences in the sample also encode this CDR3. This rearrangement joins TRBV2 to TRBJ1-5; TRBD1 aligns across 10 bases. The CDR3 totals 14 residues. Trimming cost V 5 bases and J 7 bases; bases outside gene matches: 5. Per germline, CDR1 SNHLY and CDR2 FYNNEI. The CDR3 here is CASSSRQGAQPQHF. CDR3 coding DNA: TGTGCCAGCAGTTCACGACAGGGGGCCCAGCCCCAGCATTTT.